This T cell receptor beta chain comes out of a study of response to subunit inactivated influenza vaccine. Trimming removed 8 bases from V and 9 bases from J; junction bases left unmatched: 16. Germline V CDR1 and CDR2: SQVTM, ANQGSEA. The CDR3 sequence is 14 residues long. This clonotype was found a few times. MiXCR, applied by TCRdb to the RT-PCR reads, yields one record per CDR3 protein. The sample yields 610,000 or so distinct CDR3 sequences, 14% seen once. V is TRBV29-1 and J is TRBJ2-1; TRBD2 agrees at 7 bases. The sample was PBMCs from blood, taken about 11 days after vaccination. This TCR was recovered from a man over 45 who received an inactivated influenza vaccine. The CDR3 reads CSTHRDSGGGEQFF. For the CDR3, the DNA is TGCAGCACCCACCGGGACTCGGGGGGAGGTGAGCAGTTCTTC.